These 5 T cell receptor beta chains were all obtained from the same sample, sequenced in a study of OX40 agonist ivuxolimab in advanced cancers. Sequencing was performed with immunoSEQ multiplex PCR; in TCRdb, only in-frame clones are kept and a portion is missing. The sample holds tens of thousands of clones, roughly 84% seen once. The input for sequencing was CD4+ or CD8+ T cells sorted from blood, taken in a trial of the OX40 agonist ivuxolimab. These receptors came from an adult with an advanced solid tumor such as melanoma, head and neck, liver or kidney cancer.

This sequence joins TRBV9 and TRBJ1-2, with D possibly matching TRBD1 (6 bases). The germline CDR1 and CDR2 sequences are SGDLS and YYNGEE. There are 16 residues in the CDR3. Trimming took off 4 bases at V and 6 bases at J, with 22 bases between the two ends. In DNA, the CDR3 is TGTGCCAGCAGCCCCAGGTGGAGGCAGGGGCGGGATGGCTACACCTTC. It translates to CASSPRWRQGRDGYTF.

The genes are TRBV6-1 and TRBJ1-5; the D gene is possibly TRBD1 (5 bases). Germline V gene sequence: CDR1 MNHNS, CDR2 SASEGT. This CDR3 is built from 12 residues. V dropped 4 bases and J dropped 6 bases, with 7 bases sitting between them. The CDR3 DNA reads TGTGCCAGCAGTGTACAGGTTCAGCCCCAGCATTTT. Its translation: CASSVQVQPQHF.

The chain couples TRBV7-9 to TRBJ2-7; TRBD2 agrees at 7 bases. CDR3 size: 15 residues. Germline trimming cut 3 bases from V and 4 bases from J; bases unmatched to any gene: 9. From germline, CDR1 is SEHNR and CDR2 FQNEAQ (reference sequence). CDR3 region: CASSFSGSGQYEQYF. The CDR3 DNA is TGTGCCAGCAGCTTTAGCGGGTCCGGGCAATACGAGCAGTACTTC.

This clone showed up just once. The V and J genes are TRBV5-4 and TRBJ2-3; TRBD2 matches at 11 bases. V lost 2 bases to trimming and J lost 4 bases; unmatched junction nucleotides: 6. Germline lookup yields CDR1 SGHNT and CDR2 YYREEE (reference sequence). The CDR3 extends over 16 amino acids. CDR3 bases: TGTGCCAGCAGCTTCTTAGCGGGGGGGCCGTCAGATACGCAGTATTTT. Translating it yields CASSFLAGGPSDTQYF. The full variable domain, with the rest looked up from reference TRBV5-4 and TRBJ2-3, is ETGVTQSPTHLIKTRGQQVTLRCSSQSGHNTVSWYQQALGQGPQFIFQYYREEENGRGNFPPRFSGLQFPNYSSELNVNALELDDSALYLCASSFLAGGPSDTQYFGPGTRLTVL.

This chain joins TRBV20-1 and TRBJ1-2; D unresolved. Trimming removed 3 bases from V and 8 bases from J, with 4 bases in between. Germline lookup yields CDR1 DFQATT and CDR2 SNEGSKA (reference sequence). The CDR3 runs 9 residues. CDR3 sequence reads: CSARGGYTF. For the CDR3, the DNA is TGCAGTGCTAGGGGCGGCTACACCTTC.